This TCR beta chain stems from a study of post-analysis software for immune sequencing data (dated by TCRdb to between 2014 and 2016). Concerning the study at large: The recorded disease courses included relapsing-remitting, secondary progressive and progressive-relapsing multiple sclerosis, and some patients had no subtype annotation. A subset of samples was prepared in parallel using single-end sample barcoding, then pooled and co-amplified after Illumina adapter ligation. The patient repertoires were compared against approximately eleven previously published healthy control repertoires obtained from donors aged roughly 6 to 28 years.

There are many counts of this clonotype. There is no known antigen for this receptor. Base qualities are not provided; no much larger clone lies one nucleotide away. TCR beta repertoires were profiled from peripheral blood of 13 young patients with multiple sclerosis to demonstrate the VDJtools post-analysis software. The multiple sclerosis patients were children and adolescents ranging in age from 6 to 15 years. From cysteine to phenylalanine, the CDR3 is 16 amino acids long. Solely the CDR3 DNA is kept, with 48 bases framed from the first base. At the junction V is shortened by 1 base and J by 3 bases; bases outside the gene matches: 3. As encoded in the germline V gene, CDR1 is SGHAT while CDR2 is FQNNGV. Overall study results and their limits: Patients showed significantly higher frequencies than controls for a few TRBV segments, among them TRBV5-6, TRBV5-1 and TRBV20-1. Strong co-clustering of samples prepared in the same batch was shown by direct clustering with F measure, prompting a batch-effect correction. The control group was slightly older than the multiple sclerosis patient group. Significantly lower normalized Chao1 diversity was found in multiple sclerosis patients than in controls, suggesting substantial peripheral T-cell clonal expansion.

Library method: PCR. TCRdb lists the instrument as Illumina HiSeq 2500. Unique molecular identifiers were incorporated into TCR beta cDNA libraries to reduce PCR and sequencing biases. About 0.5 million cDNA molecules were obtained for every 1 to 10 million input T cells, so each molecule roughly corresponded to one T cell. The patient libraries were prepared and sequenced using the same protocol as the earlier healthy control dataset. Within a given batch, samples were prepared together, multiplexed and sequenced on the same HiSeq lane. The authors' analysis ran thus. MIGEC handled the raw barcoded reads, throwing out single-read molecular identifier groups before consensus assembly and CDR3 extraction. VDJtools was used for post-analysis of the clonotype tables, and diversity was normalized by down-sampling every dataset to the size of the smallest sample. Repertoire overlap clustering matched CDR3 amino acid but not nucleotide sequences to correct batch-related cross-sample contamination. TCRdb reprocessing: public reads trimmed at Q25 with fastp, clones called with MiXCR, in-frame beta chains kept. All rows with the same CDR3 protein become a single entry with the most common DNA and genes. The V and J calls come from TCRdb's annotation, not from the publication. The sample data list approximately 250,000 distinct CDR3 sequences, and just over 35% of these were observed just once. Approximately 4.6% of the sample lies in the top ten.

The rearrangement joined TRBV11-2 to TRBJ2-2, with 9 middle bases fitting TRBD1. Sequencing was done on a sample of blood. The receptor was isolated from a girl between 10 and 17 years old with multiple sclerosis. The CDR3 is CASSLVTGGDTGELFF. The DNA sequence reads TGTGCCAGCAGCTTAGTCACAGGGGGCGACACCGGGGAGCTGTTTTTT.